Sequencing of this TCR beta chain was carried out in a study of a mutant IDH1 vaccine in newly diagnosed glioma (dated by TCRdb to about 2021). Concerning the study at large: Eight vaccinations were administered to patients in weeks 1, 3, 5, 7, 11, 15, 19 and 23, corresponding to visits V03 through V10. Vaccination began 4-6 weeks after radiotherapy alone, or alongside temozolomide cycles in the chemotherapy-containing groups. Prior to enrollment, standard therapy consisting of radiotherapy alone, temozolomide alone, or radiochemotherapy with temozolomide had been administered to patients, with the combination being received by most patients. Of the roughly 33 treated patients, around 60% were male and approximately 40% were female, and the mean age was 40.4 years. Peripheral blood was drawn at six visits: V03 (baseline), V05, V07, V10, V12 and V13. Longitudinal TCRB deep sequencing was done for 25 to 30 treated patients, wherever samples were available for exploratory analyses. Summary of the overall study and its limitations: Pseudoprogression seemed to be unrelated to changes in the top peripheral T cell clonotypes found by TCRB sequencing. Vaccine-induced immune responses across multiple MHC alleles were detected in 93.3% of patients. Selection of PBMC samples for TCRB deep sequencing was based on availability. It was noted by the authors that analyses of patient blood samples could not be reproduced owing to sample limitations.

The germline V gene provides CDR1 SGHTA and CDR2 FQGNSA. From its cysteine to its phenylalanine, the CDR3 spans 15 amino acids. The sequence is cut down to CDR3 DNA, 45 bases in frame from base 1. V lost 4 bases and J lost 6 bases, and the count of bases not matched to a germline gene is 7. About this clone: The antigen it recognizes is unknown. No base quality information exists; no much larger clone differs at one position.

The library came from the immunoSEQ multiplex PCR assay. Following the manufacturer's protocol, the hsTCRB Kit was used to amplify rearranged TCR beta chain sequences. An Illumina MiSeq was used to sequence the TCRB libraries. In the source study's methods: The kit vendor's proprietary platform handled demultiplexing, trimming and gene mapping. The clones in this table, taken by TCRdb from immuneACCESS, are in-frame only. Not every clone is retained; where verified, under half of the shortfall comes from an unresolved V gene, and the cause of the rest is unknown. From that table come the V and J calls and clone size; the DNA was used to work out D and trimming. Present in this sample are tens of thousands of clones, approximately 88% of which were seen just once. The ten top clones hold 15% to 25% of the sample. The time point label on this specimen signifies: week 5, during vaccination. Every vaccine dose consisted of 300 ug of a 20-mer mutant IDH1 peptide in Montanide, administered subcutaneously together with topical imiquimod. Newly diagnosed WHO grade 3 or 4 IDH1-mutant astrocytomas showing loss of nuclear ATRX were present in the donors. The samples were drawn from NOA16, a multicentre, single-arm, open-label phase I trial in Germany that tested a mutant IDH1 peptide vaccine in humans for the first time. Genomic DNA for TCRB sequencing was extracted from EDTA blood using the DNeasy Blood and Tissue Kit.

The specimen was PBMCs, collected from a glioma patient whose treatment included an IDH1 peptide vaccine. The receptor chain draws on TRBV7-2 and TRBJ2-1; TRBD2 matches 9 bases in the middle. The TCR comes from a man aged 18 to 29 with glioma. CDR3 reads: CASSSRGGRGNEQFF. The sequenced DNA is TGTGCCAGCAGCTCCCGAGGCGGGAGGGGCAATGAGCAGTTCTTC.